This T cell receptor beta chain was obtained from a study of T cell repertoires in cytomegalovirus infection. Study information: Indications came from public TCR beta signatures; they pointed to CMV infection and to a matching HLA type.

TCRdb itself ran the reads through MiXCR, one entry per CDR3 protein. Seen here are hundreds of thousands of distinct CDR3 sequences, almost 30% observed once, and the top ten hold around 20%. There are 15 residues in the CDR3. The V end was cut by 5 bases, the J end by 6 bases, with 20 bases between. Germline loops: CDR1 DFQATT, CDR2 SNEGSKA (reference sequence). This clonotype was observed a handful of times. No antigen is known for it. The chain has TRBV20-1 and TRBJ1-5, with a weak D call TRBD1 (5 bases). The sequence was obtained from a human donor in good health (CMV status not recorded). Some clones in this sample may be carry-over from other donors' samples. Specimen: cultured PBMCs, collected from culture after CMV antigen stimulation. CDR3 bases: TGCAGTGCTCTACGGGGGTCAGGGCTTAGTCAGCCCCAGCATTTT. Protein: CSALRGSGLSQPQHF.